The entry below gives a single TCR beta chain sequence along with its context. Its matching antigen is unknown. The data were obtained in a study of metastatic and nonmetastatic thyroid tumors. Study details: The authors compared repertoires across blood and tumor or nodule tissue from malignant and benign thyroid patients. The study, taken as a whole, reports: The reported finding was significantly higher TCR beta diversity in malignant thyroid tumors relative to benign nodules, in blood and tumor.

Germline CDR1 reads SGHRS; CDR2 reads YFSETQ. J was trimmed by 1 base and V by 3 bases; bases with no gene match: 6. The CDR3 is made up of 16 amino acids. In the original analysis: The study built a papillary thyroid cancer distant-metastasis classifier from CDR3 differences across clinicopathological groups. MiXCR was used by TCRdb to re-call the PCR reads. The V and J calls, along with clone size, are taken from TCRdb and not from the paper's own processing. The profile shows under 35,000 clones, around 20% of them singletons. Until they underwent thyroid surgery, no patient had received any treatment.

The specimen was blood. The sequence was obtained from a female donor with papillary thyroid cancer or a benign thyroid nodule (not recorded which). Some clones in this sample may be carry-over from other donors' samples. J is TRBJ2-1 and V is TRBV5-1, with TRBD2 identical over 8 bases. The CDR3 DNA sequence: TGCGCCAGCAGCTCGAGCGGGAGTTCGTCCTACAATGAGCAGTTCTTC. Protein product: CASSSSGSSSYNEQFF.